These T cell receptor beta chains were read from a single sample in a study of cytomegalovirus exposure and HLA in healthy donors. TCRdb's copy holds only in-frame clones and misses some; the assay was immunoSEQ multiplex PCR. The table lists roughly 240,000 clones, around 78% of them singletons. Sample: PBMCs. The receptors come from a boy between 10 and 17 years old in good health and CMV-seronegative. Both conserved end residues are part of each CDR3. Fields, in order: V gene, D gene, J gene, clone size, CDR3 DNA, CDR3 protein. The D gene is left open where the match is weak. Not all rows give a size; the values are once, few, many and, for expanded clones, a class.

>TRBV6-5|-|TRBJ1-1|-
TGTGCCAGCAGTTACTCGACGGAGCTAGACACTGAAGCTTTCTTT
CASSYSTELDTEAFF
>TRBV19|-|TRBJ1-4|-
TGTGCCGGTAGGAGAGGGAGCTCTAATGAAAAACTGTTTTTT
CAGRRGSSNEKLFF
>TRBV5-1|-|TRBJ1-2|-
TGCGCCAGCAGCTTGGAACAGGGCTATGGCTACACCTTC
CASSLEQGYGYTF
>TRBV30|-|TRBJ1-1|-
TGTGCCTGGGACCGGCCTCAGGGCCTCATGAACACTGAAGCTTTCTTT
CAWDRPQGLMNTEAFF
>TRBV19|-|TRBJ1-5|few
TGTGCCAGTAGTAAACTAAGCCCCAGCAATCAGCCCCAGCATTTT
CASSKLSPSNQPQHF
>TRBV5-4|TRBD2|TRBJ2-4|-
TGTGCCAGCAGCGTCGGACCTAGCTGGGGTCAGTACGGGGGGAACATTCAGTACTTC
CASSVGPSWGQYGGNIQYF
>TRBV2|TRBD1|TRBJ2-7|once
TGTGCCAGCACAGCCGGGACAGGGGTCGAGCAGTACTTC
CASTAGTGVEQYF
>TRBV6-5|TRBD2|TRBJ2-7|-
TGTGCCAGCAGTTACGAGGGACTAGTGGCCAACGAGCAGTACTTC
CASSYEGLVANEQYF
>TRBV7-6|-|TRBJ2-1|few
TGTGCCAGCAGCTTAATAGCGTCGTCCTACAATGAGCAGTTCTTC
CASSLIASSYNEQFF
>TRBV29-1|-|TRBJ1-2|-
TGCAGCGCTGGACAGTTCTTCTCTGCTAACTATGGCTACACCTTC
CSAGQFFSANYGYTF
>TRBV5-6|TRBD2|TRBJ2-7|-
TGTGCCAGCGGTCGACTAGCGGGTTCCTACGAGCAGTACTTC
CASGRLAGSYEQYF
>TRBV9|-|TRBJ2-7|-
TGTGCCAGCAGCGTAGGAGGCGGGCGAGGCGAGCAGTACTTC
CASSVGGGRGEQYF
>TRBV6-6|TRBD1|TRBJ2-7|-
TGTGCCAGCACCTTCTTGGACAGGCGGTCCGCGACGCAGTACTTC
CASTFLDRRSATQYF
>TRBV21-1|-|TRBJ2-7|once
TGTGCCAGCAGCAAGATAGAGACCTACGAGCAGTACTTC
CASSKIETYEQYF
>TRBV30|TRBD1|TRBJ1-2|few
TGTGCCACCCAAACAGGGGTAGCCTGGGGTGGCTACACCTTC
CATQTGVAWGGYTF
>TRBV9|TRBD2|TRBJ2-3|-
TGTGCCAGCAGCGTTCGACTAGCGGGAGTGTTAGATACGCAGTATTTT
CASSVRLAGVLDTQYF
>TRBV6-6|TRBD2|TRBJ2-7|-
TGTGCCAGCAGCCTGTCAAGCGGGGGAATAAGGGAGCAGTACTTC
CASSLSSGGIREQYF
>TRBV7-9|-|TRBJ1-5|few
TGTGCCAGCGCGACAGGCGACAATCAGCCCCAGCATTTT
CASATGDNQPQHF
>TRBV19|TRBD2|TRBJ2-3|-
TGTGCCAGTATAAGCGGGAGGGCCACAGATACGCAGTATTTT
CASISGRATDTQYF
>TRBV10-3|-|TRBJ1-2|once
TGTGCCATCAGTTTCGAGCGTCCAAGCGGCTACACCTTC
CAISFERPSGYTF
>TRBV7-9|-|TRBJ1-2|-
TGTGCCAGCAGCCCCCGTACCGGGACATTTTCCTTCTATGGCTACACCTTC
CASSPRTGTFSFYGYTF
>TRBV19|TRBD1|TRBJ2-7|-
TGTGCCAGTAGTATAGCCGGGACAGGGGTGAGCGAGCAGTACTTC
CASSIAGTGVSEQYF
>TRBV7-2|-|TRBJ2-4|few
TGTGCCAGCAGCTTAGACTTAGTAGCCAAAAACATTCAGTACTTC
CASSLDLVAKNIQYF
>TRBV5-1|-|TRBJ1-4|-
TGCGCCAGCACCGCTACCCTCGGCGAGGGAAAACTGTTTTTT
CASTATLGEGKLFF
>TRBV4-1|TRBD1|TRBJ1-2|few
TGCGCCAGCAGCGTCTCTTCAGGGGGCGACTATGGCTACACCTTC
CASSVSSGGDYGYTF
>TRBV10-1|-|TRBJ1-3|few
TGCGCCAGCCAGGACTCCTCTGGAAACACCATATATTTT
CASQDSSGNTIYF
>TRBV25-1|-|TRBJ2-7|-
TGTGCCAGCAGTCCCATAGAGGGCAGGGGCGTCTACGAGCAGTACTTC
CASSPIEGRGVYEQYF
>TRBV27|-|TRBJ1-1|-
TGTGCCAGCAGTCCAATATCGTTAACAGGTCCCAACAGGACTGAAGCTTTCTTT
CASSPISLTGPNRTEAFF
>TRBV19|-|TRBJ2-3|-
TGTGCCAGTAGTAACTCCCCAGGGGCAACCACAGATACGCAGTATTTT
CASSNSPGATTDTQYF
>TRBV5-1|TRBD1|TRBJ1-1|-
TGCGCCAGCAGCTTGGAACAGGGGCTGGGTGAAGCTTTCTTT
CASSLEQGLGEAFF